This T cell receptor (beta chain) was sequenced during a study of early T cells in non-severe SARS-CoV-2 infection. Study in general: Sequencing targeted bulk RNA from unsorted whole blood, leaving chains unpaired. Study conclusions and caveats: Sequences matched to VDJdb favored anti-spike CD8 responses, while private and CD4 specificities were missed.

CDR3 length: 15 amino acids. Germline V gene sequence: CDR1 MNHEY, CDR2 SMNVEV (reference sequence). Each cDNA molecule carried a unique molecular identifier. From the 5' RACE reads, TCRdb called clonotypes with MiXCR, one entry per CDR3 protein. The data contain tens of thousands of distinct CDR3 sequences, roughly 7.1% of them singletons. Points on this clonotype: What it binds is unknown. An end of the junction does not agree with germline; a read error may underlie this.

The V call is TRBV27, the J call TRBJ2-5; 9 nucleotides agree with TRBD2. The source is an adult who was a healthcare worker with PCR-confirmed SARS-CoV-2 infection or an uninfected control (not recorded which). The sequencing used whole blood, collected at baseline. The DNA of the CDR3 is TGTACCAGCAGTCATAGCGGGAGCCGGGGGTATACCCAGTACTTC. It translates to CTSSHSGSRGYTQYF.